A single T cell receptor beta chain is shown here with its context. The V end was cut by 0 bases, the J end by 5 bases, with 14 bases between. The CDR3 covers 15 residues. CDR1 is SGDLS, CDR2 YYNGEE, per germline. The protocol was immunoSEQ multiplex PCR, while the TCRdb copy is restricted to in-frame clones and leaves out a portion. The sample consists of 200,000 to 250,000 clones, roughly 91% of them appearing once. This record belongs to a study of blood T cell repertoires in COVID-19. This sequence was found in a man aged 25 to 45 with COVID-19, enrolled during active disease. V gene TRBV9 combines with J gene TRBJ2-5, with TRBD1 as a possible D gene (6 bases). The sample was peripheral blood. The CDR3 here is CASSVDWQGIETQYF. The CDR3 DNA sequence: TGTGCCAGCAGCGTAGATTGGCAGGGGATTGAGACCCAGTACTTC.